The TCR beta chain under discussion was sequenced for a study of post-analysis software for immune sequencing data. Study in general: As for disease course, relapsing-remitting, secondary progressive and progressive-relapsing multiple sclerosis were all included.

Unique molecular identifiers were carried by the TCR beta cDNA libraries. Roughly 510,000 cDNA molecules were recovered from an input of about 0.85 to 11 million T cells. TCRdb reprocessed the PCR reads via MiXCR and lists one record per CDR3 protein. The sample yields roughly 800,000 distinct CDR3 sequences, under 60% seen once. As to this clonotype: What it binds is not known.

The CDR3 is 13 residues long. Notes on the study in general: Co-batched samples clustered tightly together by F measure. When patients were compared with controls, roughly five TRBV segments were more frequent, TRBV5-6, TRBV5-1 and TRBV20-1 among them. When compared against controls, multiple sclerosis patients showed significantly lower normalized Chao1 diversity.

The source is a girl between 5 and 17 years old with multiple sclerosis. Sequenced input: blood. This chain uses TRBV12-3 or TRBV12-4 with TRBJ2-1; D is unclear. The J call may be in error: the DNA end matches TRBJ2-7 better. The CDR3 sequence is CASTILRPNEQYF. DNA for the CDR3: TGTGCCAGCACGATCCTAAGGCCCAATGAGCAGTACTTC.